The T cell receptor beta chain described here comes from a study of blood T cell repertoires in COVID-19. Background on the study: The United States, Italy and Spain were the sources of the acute and convalescent COVID-19 samples. The cDNA or gDNA used as material had been derived from T cells, B-cell-depleted T cells, or PBMCs.

Sequencing was performed with immunoSEQ multiplex PCR; in TCRdb, only in-frame clones are kept and a portion is missing. The sample holds some 140,000 clones; 84% are singletons and the top ten take around 5.5%. Participants, 18 to 89 years old, spanned about two dozen US areas. Cohorts were based on clinical histories the participants reported. Germline CDR1 SEHNR, CDR2 FQNEAQ (reference sequence). With 5 bases removed from V and 6 bases from J, the gap between germline ends came to 28 bases. The CDR3 runs to 18 residues. The source is a man in his forties with acute COVID-19. Sequencing used PBMCs or T cells enriched from blood (not recorded which). This chain links TRBV7-9 with TRBJ1-1; D unclear. The CDR3 loop is CASSPPPVDLFSGAEAFF. In DNA, the CDR3 is TGTGCCAGCAGCCCCCCCCCGGTGGACTTGTTTTCAGGTGCTGAAGCTTTCTTT.